Each of the 21 T cell receptor beta chains below was sequenced from the same sample in a study of vaccination and CD4 T cells after COVID-19. Specified treatment: approximately 9-day PBMC culture with coronavirus spike peptide pools or control peptides (ViraFEST assay). The collection of CD4+ T cells from the unexposed donor took place before the COVID-19 pandemic (2011-2018). An Oncomine TCR Beta short-read assay was used to sequence the DNA from cultured CD4+ T cells. MiXCR was run by TCRdb on the PCR reads, yielding one entry per CDR3 protein. Of some 8,900 distinct CDR3 sequences in the sample, about 50% are singletons; the top ten hold approximately 11%. Their specific antigens are unknown. The material sequenced was CD4+ T cells from blood, cultured in vitro. Receptors were obtained from a human donor in good health.

The genes are TRBV19 and TRBJ2-7; no firm D call. Trimming took 4 bases from V and 0 from J, leaving 10 bases between them. The CDR3 length is 14 residues. In germline, CDR1 is LNHDA, CDR2 SQIVND (reference sequence). The CDR3 region is CASSTKWGSYEQYF. The CDR3, as DNA: TGTGCCAGTAGTACTAAGTGGGGCTCCTACGAGCAGTACTTC.

The chain joins TRBV19 to TRBJ2-3, with TRBD2 identical over 8 bases. This CDR3 spans 16 amino acids. The germline CDR1 and CDR2 sequences are LNHDA and SQIVND (reference sequence). V dropped 5 bases and J dropped 3; count of bases not matched to a gene: 10. CDR3 nucleotides: TGTGCCAGTAGTGTTACTTCGGGGGGGCCAACAGATACGCAGTATTTT. Its translation is CASSVTSGGPTDTQYF.

The chain is built from TRBV20-1 and TRBJ2-3; D ambiguous. Germline CDR1 and CDR2: DFQATT and SNEGSKA (reference sequence). V dropped 5 bases and J dropped 1 base, with 16 bases sitting between them. The CDR3 is 15 amino acids. CDR3 sequence (DNA): TGCAGTGCTCGCGAGGTATTGTTGGGCACAGATACGCAGTATTTT. It translates to CSAREVLLGTDTQYF.

This clonotype was seen a few times. The chain is built from TRBV14 and TRBJ1-2; D remains ambiguous. V gave up 1 base and J gave up 8 bases, with 8 bases separating them. The CDR3 covers 12 residues. Germline CDR1 SGHDN, CDR2 FVKESK. The CDR3 DNA reads as TGTGCCAGCAGCCAAGTTATCGGGGGCTACACCTTC. This translates into CASSQVIGGYTF.

V and J are TRBV12-3 or TRBV12-4 and TRBJ1-3, with TRBD1 matching 7 bases. J gave up 2 bases and V 5 bases, and 6 bases lay outside the gene matches. This CDR3 contains 15 residues. This CDR3 is CASSPLTGAGNTIYF. The CDR3 DNA reads as TGTGCCAGCAGTCCCCTAACAGGGGCTGGAAACACCATATATTTT.

This clonotype was counted only a few times. This chain links TRBV7-2 with TRBJ2-5, with 10 bases that match TRBD2. V shed 1 base, J shed 4 bases, and the junction held 9 bases outside the gene matches. The CDR3 runs 17 residues. Germline V gene lookup returns CDR1 SGHTA and CDR2 FQGNSA. The CDR3 is CASSLGKSGRGGETQYF. DNA of the CDR3: TGTGCCAGCAGCTTAGGGAAAAGCGGGAGGGGCGGAGAGACCCAGTACTTC.

This clonotype was detected a few times. The chain links TRBV7-8 to TRBJ2-5, with D perhaps matching TRBD1 or TRBD2 (5 bases each). CDR1 SGHVS and CDR2 FQNEAQ come from the germline V gene. Trimming cost V 4 bases and J 7 bases, with 13 bases left between them. The CDR3 spans 13 residues. CDR3 DNA: TGTGCCAGCAGCTACAGGACGGGGCGGACCCAGTACTTC. Translation gives CASSYRTGRTQYF.

This chain uses TRBV7-9 with TRBJ2-1, with D perhaps matching TRBD2 (5 bases). Trimming removed 1 base from V and 6 bases from J, with 13 bases in between. The CDR3 is 15 residues long. The V gene's germline CDR1 is SEHNR and CDR2 FQNEAQ (reference sequence). The CDR3, as DNA: TGTGCCAGCAGCTTAGGGGGTCTAGCCATCAATGAGCAGTTCTTC. Translating it yields CASSLGGLAINEQFF.

J is TRBJ1-5 and V is TRBV7-2, with 8 positions matching TRBD1. V trimming: 4 bases; J trimming: 4 bases; junction bases outside the gene matches: 0. The CDR3 length is 13 residues. Germline V gene lookup returns CDR1 SGHTA and CDR2 FQGNSA. In DNA, the CDR3 is TGTGCCAGCAGCTACAGGGGGAATCAGCCCCAGCATTTT. Encoded protein: CASSYRGNQPQHF. Full variable domain (missing parts from reference TRBV7-2 and TRBJ1-5): GAGVSQSPSNKVTEKGKDVELRCDPISGHTALYWYRQSLGQGLEFLIYFQGNSAPDKSGLPSDRFSAERTGGSVSTLTIQRTQQEDSAVYLCASSYRGNQPQHFGDGTRLSIL.

This clonotype was recorded once. The V call is TRBV27, the J call TRBJ2-1, with TRBD2 identical over 11 bases. CDR1 is MNHEY, CDR2 SMNVEV, per germline (reference sequence). Trimming took 5 bases from V and 5 from J; bases not matched to a gene: 5. This CDR3 has 15 amino acids. The CDR3 nucleotides are TGTGCCAGCAGTCCCCGACTAGCGGGGAACAATGAGCAGTTCTTC. This codes for CASSPRLAGNNEQFF.

This clonotype was seen only once. V usage is TRBV20-1 and J usage is TRBJ2-3; 11 bases match TRBD2. The germline CDR1 and CDR2 sequences are DFQATT and SNEGSKA (reference sequence). The V gene end was trimmed by 5 bases and the J gene end by 0 bases; junction bases not matched to a gene: 4. CDR3 length: 15 amino acids. CDR3 region: CSALRLAGSTDTQYF. In nucleotides, the CDR3 is TGCAGTGCTTTACGACTAGCGGGGAGCACAGATACGCAGTATTTT.

This sequence joins TRBV21-1 and TRBJ2-1; TRBD2, as called in the table, went unchecked against the DNA. TRBV21-1 is an annotated pseudogene. The length of the CDR3 is 18 residues. The CDR3 DNA follows: TGTGCCAGCAGCAAAGGGCCCGACGGCTTGGGCTCCTACAATGAGCAGTTCTTC. Its protein product is CASSKGPDGLGSYNEQFF.

The chain couples TRBV2 to TRBJ2-2; D remains unclear. There are 15 residues in the CDR3. Per germline, CDR1 SNHLY and CDR2 FYNNEI. Trimming took 7 bases from V and 1 from J, leaving 13 bases between them. This chain's CDR3 is CASTLRSGNTGELFF. In DNA form, the CDR3 reads TGTGCCAGCACCCTACGGAGTGGGAACACCGGGGAGCTGTTTTTT.

CDR3 protein: CASSLYPLGQFSNQPQHF. The CDR3 coding sequence is TGTGCCAGCAGCTTATACCCTCTGGGGCAGTTTAGCAATCAGCCCCAGCATTTT. The rearrangement links TRBV7-2 to TRBJ1-5; TRBD1 might be the D (5 bases). This CDR3 comprises 18 residues. V lost 2 bases and J 0 bases, leaving 17 bases between the germline ends. The germline V gene encodes CDR1 SGHTA and CDR2 FQGNSA. Supplemented by reference TRBV7-2 and TRBJ1-5, the full variable domain reads GAGVSQSPSNKVTEKGKDVELRCDPISGHTALYWYRQSLGQGLEFLIYFQGNSAPDKSGLPSDRFSAERTGGSVSTLTIQRTQQEDSAVYLCASSLYPLGQFSNQPQHFGDGTRLSIL.

The CDR3 reads CASSSSPQGNLQPQHF. The CDR3 nucleotides read TGTGCCAGCAGTTCGTCTCCTCAGGGGAATTTACAGCCCCAGCATTTT. The chain joins TRBV27 to TRBJ1-5, with D maybe TRBD1 (6 bases). With 4 bases removed from V and 7 bases from J, the gap between germline ends came to 20 bases. CDR3 length equals 16 residues. Germline CDR1 MNHEY, CDR2 SMNVEV (reference sequence).

Regarding this clonotype: The junction does not match germline at one end; this may be a read error. The CDR3 DNA reads TGTGCCAGCAGCGTAGCAAGATTCGGGACAGAGAACACTGAAGCTTTCTTT. Its protein product is CASSVARFGTENTEAFF. This chain uses TRBV7-8 with TRBJ1-1, with 7 bases matching TRBD1. The CDR3 is made up of 17 amino acids. Per germline, CDR1 SGHVS and CDR2 FQNEAQ.

The V gene is TRBV20-1, the J gene TRBJ2-5, with D hard to call. The CDR3 spans 18 residues. Deletions cut 1 base from V and 4 bases from J, with 25 bases between. CDR1 and CDR2 (germline): DFQATT, SNEGSKA (reference sequence). CDR3 sequence: CSARASQHPPSFRETQYF. CDR3 sequence (DNA): TGCAGTGCTAGAGCATCCCAACATCCTCCATCATTCAGAGAGACCCAGTACTTC.

The table lists this clonotype with a few counts. This chain uses TRBV5-1 with TRBJ1-1; a weak D match, TRBD1 (5 bases). The CDR3 totals 15 residues. The germline CDR1 and CDR2 sequences are SGHRS and YFSETQ. V dropped 0 bases and J dropped 12 bases, with 21 bases sitting between them. The CDR3 loop is CASSLVGRQPSSTFF. The DNA of the CDR3 is TGCGCCAGCAGCTTGGTTGGTCGACAGCCCTCATCGACTTTCTTT. The variable domain in full, completed from reference TRBV5-1 and TRBJ1-1, reads KAGVTQTPRYLIKTRGQQVTLSCSPISGHRSVSWYQQTPGQGLQFLFEYFSETQRNKGNFPGRFSGRQFSNSRSEMNVSTLELGDSALYLCASSLVGRQPSSTFFGQGTRLTVV.

This clonotype was picked up one time. V gene TRBV29-1 combines with J gene TRBJ1-2; D uncertain. The CDR3 runs 12 residues. Trimming removed 6 bases at V and 0 bases at J, with 8 bases between. Looked up from germline, CDR1 is SQVTM and CDR2 is ANQGSEA. The CDR3 reads CSVTLPNYGYTF. The CDR3 nucleotides read TGCAGCGTGACATTGCCTAACTATGGCTACACCTTC.

A single count supports this clonotype. This chain connects TRBV2 to TRBJ2-5, with 7 bases identical to TRBD2. Trimming took 4 bases from V and 4 from J; bases not matched to a gene: 15. Germline CDR1 reads SNHLY; CDR2 reads FYNNEI. This CDR3 region has 17 residues. The CDR3 DNA reads TGTGCCAGCAGTGTGAAGACTAGCCCATTAGGTGGAGAGACCCAGTACTTC. It encodes CASSVKTSPLGGETQYF.

The V call is TRBV5-4, the J call TRBJ1-1, with TRBD1 matching over 7 bases. Germline V gene lookup returns CDR1 SGHNT and CDR2 YYREEE (reference sequence). The CDR3 is 15 residues long. V shed 0 bases and J 10 bases; nucleotides not matched to a gene: 12. In DNA, the CDR3 is TGTGCCAGCAGCTTGGCCTCGCGACAGGGACAGAGAGCTTTCTTT. Translating gives CASSLASRQGQRAFF.